The clone carrying this TCR beta chain occurred a few times. Trimming removed 6 bases at V and 0 bases at J, with 9 bases between. The CDR3 consists of 14 residues. From germline, CDR1 is MNHNS and CDR2 SASEGT. This record comes from a study of CD8+CD57+ T cells in acquired aplastic anemia. Both TCR beta VDJ combination and CDR3 sequence profiling were carried out. Genomic DNA was the template for this profiling. Via MiXCR, TCRdb re-called the reads, giving one row per CDR3 protein. There are around 200,000 distinct CDR3 sequences in the sample; 48% occur only once, and roughly 13% lies in the top ten. All patients picked for sequencing had shown, by flow cytometry, an expansion of CD8+CD57+ cells.

Sequencing was performed on sorted CD4+, CD8+, or CD8+CD57+ T cells (not recorded which) from PBMCs. The sequence derives from a human donor with aplastic anemia. V is TRBV6-1 and J is TRBJ1-3; D gene unclear. The CDR3 DNA follows: TGTGCCAGCAGACGCTTCTCCTCTGGAAACACCATATATTTT. Residues: CASRRFSSGNTIYF.